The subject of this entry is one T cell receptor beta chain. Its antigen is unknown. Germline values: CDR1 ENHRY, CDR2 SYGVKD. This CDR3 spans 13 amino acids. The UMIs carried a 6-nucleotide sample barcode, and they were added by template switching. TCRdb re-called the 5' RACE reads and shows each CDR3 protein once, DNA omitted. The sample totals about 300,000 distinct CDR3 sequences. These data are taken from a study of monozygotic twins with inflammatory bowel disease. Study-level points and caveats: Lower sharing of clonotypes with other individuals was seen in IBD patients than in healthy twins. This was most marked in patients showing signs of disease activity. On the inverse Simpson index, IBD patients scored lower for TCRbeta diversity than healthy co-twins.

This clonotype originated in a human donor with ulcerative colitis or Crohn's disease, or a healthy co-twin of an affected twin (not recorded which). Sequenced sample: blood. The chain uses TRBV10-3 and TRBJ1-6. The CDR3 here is CAIRDNYNSPLHF.